This T cell receptor (beta chain) is drawn from a study of blood T cell repertoires in COVID-19 (dated by TCRdb to the early 2020s). For the wider study: Samples covering the acute and convalescent phases of COVID-19 were provided by collaborators in the United States, Italy and Spain. The prospective study material was composed of cDNA or gDNA derived from T cells, B-cell-depleted T cells, or PBMCs. The dataset comprised deeply sampled blood TCRbeta repertoires from subjects exposed to, actively infected with, or recovered from COVID-19. The repertoires were released in a freely available public database meant as a resource for research on the immune response to SARS-CoV-2. The samples were drawn from two sources: the first 160 participants of the ongoing ImmuneRACE study, and over 950 subjects contributed by 6 global collaborators. Sample metadata almost always included a de-identified subject ID, COVID-19 status, age in years and sex. HLA class I and class II types, where available, came from metadata supplied by the sample provider rather than from assay-based typing.

Broad study findings and their caveats: How much clinical and demographic metadata was included differed by source and by participant, and the metadata was provided uncurated.

In Seattle, one collaborating source enrolled patients while the infection was active and tracked those patients longitudinally over the course of disease. Collaborating institutions collected whole blood in K2EDTA tubes following their own protocols. For TCRbeta analysis, collaborators shipped samples as frozen whole blood, isolated PBMCs, or DNA extracted from either of those sample types. The immunoSEQ Assay, a bias-controlled multiplex PCR, was used to amplify TCRbeta CDR3 regions from genomic DNA. As for the authors' bioinformatics: The number of nucleated cells in each sample was estimated by amplification of reference gene primers within the assay. Sequence reads were collapsed and filtered to measure the absolute abundance of every unique TCRbeta CDR3 rearrangement. Productive Simpson clonality was computed per sample as the square root of Simpson's diversity index over productive rearrangements. In TCRdb, the immuneACCESS table is reduced to in-frame sequences with V and J assigned. These tables do not hold every clone; where another copy was compared, an unresolved V gene accounts for under half, and the others remain unexplained. Clone size and the V and J calls come from that table; the DNA yielded D and trimming. This sample has approximately 210,000 clones in its table, and approximately 86% of those were observed once. The ten most abundant clones make up 0.9% to 0.95% of the sample.

Points on this clone: Its target antigen remains unknown. Base qualities are not at hand, and no much larger clone is one base apart.

The receptor was derived from a man between 60 and 70 years old with COVID-19, enrolled during active disease. The sequenced sample consisted of peripheral blood.

CDR3 region: CASRSPHEQYF. The DNA sequence is as follows: TGTGCCAGTAGAAGCCCCCACGAGCAGTACTTC. Rearrangement joined TRBV19 to TRBJ2-7, with the D gene uncertain. The junction shows trimming of 6 bases on V and 5 bases on J, plus 8 bases between the germline ends. Based on the germline V gene (reference sequence), the CDR1 and CDR2 sequences are LNHDA and SQIVND. The CDR3 has 11 amino acids, counting the end cysteine and phenylalanine. Only the CDR3 region is kept as DNA, spanning 33 bases read in frame from base 1.